The source of this T cell receptor beta chain is a study of control samples from healthy donors and cancer patients. V lost 3 bases, J lost 2 bases, and 1 base stayed unmatched. Germline V gene lookup returns CDR1 MNHEY and CDR2 SMNVEV (reference sequence). The CDR3 length is 14 residues. Here immunoSEQ multiplex PCR was the method, and the copy in TCRdb shows in-frame clones only, minus some. The table records 120,000 to 150,000 clones, roughly 89% of them present only once. The specimen sequenced was blood. The source is a man between 18 and 29 years old in good health. The rearrangement uses TRBV27 and TRBJ1-5, with TRBD1 matching over 7 bases. For the CDR3, the DNA is TGTGCCAGCAGTTTCGGACAGGGCAATCAGCCCCAGCATTTT. It encodes CASSFGQGNQPQHF.